This is a list of T cell receptor beta chains from one sample in a study of blood T cell repertoires in COVID-19. Produced via immunoSEQ multiplex PCR; TCRdb's table is partial and in-frame only. Among fewer than 300,000 clones listed, approximately 90% were seen once. The sample comprised peripheral blood. The receptors stem from a woman aged 30 to 39 with COVID-19, enrolled during active disease. The CDR3 runs from the conserved cysteine through the conserved F or W. A D gene is named only where the DNA matches it firmly. Rows give clone size only sometimes, using once, few, many, or a class for an expanded clone.

D gene,clone size,V gene,J gene,CDR3 protein,CDR3 DNA
.,.,TRBV7-9,TRBJ1-4,CASSPWGLSTNEKLFF,TGTGCCAGCAGCCCTTGGGGCCTTTCAACTAATGAAAAACTGTTTTTT
.,.,TRBV27,TRBJ2-7,CASSPWVTGRKAYEQYF,TGTGCCAGCAGCCCTTGGGTCACGGGGAGGAAGGCCTACGAGCAGTACTTC
TRBD2,once,TRBV19,TRBJ2-1,CASTQGLAGNEQFF,TGTGCCAGTACCCAGGGGCTAGCGGGGAATGAGCAGTTCTTC
TRBD1,.,TRBV2,TRBJ1-5,CASRQGPGQPQHF,TGTGCCAGCAGACAGGGGCCAGGACAGCCCCAGCATTTT
TRBD1,.,TRBV7-9,TRBJ1-4,CASSSYRGANEKLFF,TGTGCCAGCAGCTCCTACAGGGGTGCTAATGAAAAACTGTTTTTT
TRBD1,.,TRBV9,TRBJ1-6,CASSTQSQGTGSPLHF,TGTGCCAGCAGCACCCAATCACAGGGGACAGGGTCACCCCTCCACTTT
.,.,TRBV29-1,TRBJ2-3,CSAAFSTDTQYF,TGCAGCGCAGCTTTCAGCACAGATACGCAGTATTTT
.,once,TRBV2,TRBJ2-2,CASTPLASVTGELFF,TGTGCCAGCACCCCCTTGGCTAGTGTCACCGGGGAGCTGTTTTTT
.,.,TRBV25-1,TRBJ1-2,CASRGAGDSVGGYTF,TGTGCCAGCAGAGGGGCGGGGGACTCTGTAGGCGGCTACACCTTC
TRBD1,.,TRBV6-5,TRBJ2-3,CASRRQGGADTQYF,TGTGCCAGCAGGAGACAGGGGGGTGCAGATACGCAGTATTTT
.,.,TRBV28,TRBJ2-7,CATKNGAQGQYF,TGTGCCACCAAGAATGGGGCGCAGGGGCAGTACTTC
.,.,TRBV29-1,TRBJ1-1,CITTQGNTEAFF,TGCATAACTACACAGGGCAACACTGAAGCTTTCTTT
.,.,TRBV30,TRBJ1-3,CAWDNSGNTIYF,TGTGCTTGGGACAACTCTGGAAACACCATATATTTT
TRBD1,.,TRBV2,TRBJ1-5,CASSEILGTGGSGAQHF,TGTGCCAGCAGTGAAATCCTGGGGACAGGGGGGTCCGGGGCCCAGCATTTT
.,.,TRBV6-5,TRBJ2-1,CASGREFSGEQFF,TGTGCCAGCGGTCGGGAGTTTTCTGGTGAGCAGTTCTTC